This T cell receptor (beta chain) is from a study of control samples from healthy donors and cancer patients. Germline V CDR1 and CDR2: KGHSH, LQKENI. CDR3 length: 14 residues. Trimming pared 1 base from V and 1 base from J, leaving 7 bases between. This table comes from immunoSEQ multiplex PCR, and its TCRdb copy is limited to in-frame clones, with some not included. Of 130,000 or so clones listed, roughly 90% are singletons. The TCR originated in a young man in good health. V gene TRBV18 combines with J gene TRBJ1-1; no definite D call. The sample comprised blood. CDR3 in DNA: TGTGCCAGCTCACCACGAGGTGGGAACACTGAAGCTTTCTTT. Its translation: CASSPRGGNTEAFF.